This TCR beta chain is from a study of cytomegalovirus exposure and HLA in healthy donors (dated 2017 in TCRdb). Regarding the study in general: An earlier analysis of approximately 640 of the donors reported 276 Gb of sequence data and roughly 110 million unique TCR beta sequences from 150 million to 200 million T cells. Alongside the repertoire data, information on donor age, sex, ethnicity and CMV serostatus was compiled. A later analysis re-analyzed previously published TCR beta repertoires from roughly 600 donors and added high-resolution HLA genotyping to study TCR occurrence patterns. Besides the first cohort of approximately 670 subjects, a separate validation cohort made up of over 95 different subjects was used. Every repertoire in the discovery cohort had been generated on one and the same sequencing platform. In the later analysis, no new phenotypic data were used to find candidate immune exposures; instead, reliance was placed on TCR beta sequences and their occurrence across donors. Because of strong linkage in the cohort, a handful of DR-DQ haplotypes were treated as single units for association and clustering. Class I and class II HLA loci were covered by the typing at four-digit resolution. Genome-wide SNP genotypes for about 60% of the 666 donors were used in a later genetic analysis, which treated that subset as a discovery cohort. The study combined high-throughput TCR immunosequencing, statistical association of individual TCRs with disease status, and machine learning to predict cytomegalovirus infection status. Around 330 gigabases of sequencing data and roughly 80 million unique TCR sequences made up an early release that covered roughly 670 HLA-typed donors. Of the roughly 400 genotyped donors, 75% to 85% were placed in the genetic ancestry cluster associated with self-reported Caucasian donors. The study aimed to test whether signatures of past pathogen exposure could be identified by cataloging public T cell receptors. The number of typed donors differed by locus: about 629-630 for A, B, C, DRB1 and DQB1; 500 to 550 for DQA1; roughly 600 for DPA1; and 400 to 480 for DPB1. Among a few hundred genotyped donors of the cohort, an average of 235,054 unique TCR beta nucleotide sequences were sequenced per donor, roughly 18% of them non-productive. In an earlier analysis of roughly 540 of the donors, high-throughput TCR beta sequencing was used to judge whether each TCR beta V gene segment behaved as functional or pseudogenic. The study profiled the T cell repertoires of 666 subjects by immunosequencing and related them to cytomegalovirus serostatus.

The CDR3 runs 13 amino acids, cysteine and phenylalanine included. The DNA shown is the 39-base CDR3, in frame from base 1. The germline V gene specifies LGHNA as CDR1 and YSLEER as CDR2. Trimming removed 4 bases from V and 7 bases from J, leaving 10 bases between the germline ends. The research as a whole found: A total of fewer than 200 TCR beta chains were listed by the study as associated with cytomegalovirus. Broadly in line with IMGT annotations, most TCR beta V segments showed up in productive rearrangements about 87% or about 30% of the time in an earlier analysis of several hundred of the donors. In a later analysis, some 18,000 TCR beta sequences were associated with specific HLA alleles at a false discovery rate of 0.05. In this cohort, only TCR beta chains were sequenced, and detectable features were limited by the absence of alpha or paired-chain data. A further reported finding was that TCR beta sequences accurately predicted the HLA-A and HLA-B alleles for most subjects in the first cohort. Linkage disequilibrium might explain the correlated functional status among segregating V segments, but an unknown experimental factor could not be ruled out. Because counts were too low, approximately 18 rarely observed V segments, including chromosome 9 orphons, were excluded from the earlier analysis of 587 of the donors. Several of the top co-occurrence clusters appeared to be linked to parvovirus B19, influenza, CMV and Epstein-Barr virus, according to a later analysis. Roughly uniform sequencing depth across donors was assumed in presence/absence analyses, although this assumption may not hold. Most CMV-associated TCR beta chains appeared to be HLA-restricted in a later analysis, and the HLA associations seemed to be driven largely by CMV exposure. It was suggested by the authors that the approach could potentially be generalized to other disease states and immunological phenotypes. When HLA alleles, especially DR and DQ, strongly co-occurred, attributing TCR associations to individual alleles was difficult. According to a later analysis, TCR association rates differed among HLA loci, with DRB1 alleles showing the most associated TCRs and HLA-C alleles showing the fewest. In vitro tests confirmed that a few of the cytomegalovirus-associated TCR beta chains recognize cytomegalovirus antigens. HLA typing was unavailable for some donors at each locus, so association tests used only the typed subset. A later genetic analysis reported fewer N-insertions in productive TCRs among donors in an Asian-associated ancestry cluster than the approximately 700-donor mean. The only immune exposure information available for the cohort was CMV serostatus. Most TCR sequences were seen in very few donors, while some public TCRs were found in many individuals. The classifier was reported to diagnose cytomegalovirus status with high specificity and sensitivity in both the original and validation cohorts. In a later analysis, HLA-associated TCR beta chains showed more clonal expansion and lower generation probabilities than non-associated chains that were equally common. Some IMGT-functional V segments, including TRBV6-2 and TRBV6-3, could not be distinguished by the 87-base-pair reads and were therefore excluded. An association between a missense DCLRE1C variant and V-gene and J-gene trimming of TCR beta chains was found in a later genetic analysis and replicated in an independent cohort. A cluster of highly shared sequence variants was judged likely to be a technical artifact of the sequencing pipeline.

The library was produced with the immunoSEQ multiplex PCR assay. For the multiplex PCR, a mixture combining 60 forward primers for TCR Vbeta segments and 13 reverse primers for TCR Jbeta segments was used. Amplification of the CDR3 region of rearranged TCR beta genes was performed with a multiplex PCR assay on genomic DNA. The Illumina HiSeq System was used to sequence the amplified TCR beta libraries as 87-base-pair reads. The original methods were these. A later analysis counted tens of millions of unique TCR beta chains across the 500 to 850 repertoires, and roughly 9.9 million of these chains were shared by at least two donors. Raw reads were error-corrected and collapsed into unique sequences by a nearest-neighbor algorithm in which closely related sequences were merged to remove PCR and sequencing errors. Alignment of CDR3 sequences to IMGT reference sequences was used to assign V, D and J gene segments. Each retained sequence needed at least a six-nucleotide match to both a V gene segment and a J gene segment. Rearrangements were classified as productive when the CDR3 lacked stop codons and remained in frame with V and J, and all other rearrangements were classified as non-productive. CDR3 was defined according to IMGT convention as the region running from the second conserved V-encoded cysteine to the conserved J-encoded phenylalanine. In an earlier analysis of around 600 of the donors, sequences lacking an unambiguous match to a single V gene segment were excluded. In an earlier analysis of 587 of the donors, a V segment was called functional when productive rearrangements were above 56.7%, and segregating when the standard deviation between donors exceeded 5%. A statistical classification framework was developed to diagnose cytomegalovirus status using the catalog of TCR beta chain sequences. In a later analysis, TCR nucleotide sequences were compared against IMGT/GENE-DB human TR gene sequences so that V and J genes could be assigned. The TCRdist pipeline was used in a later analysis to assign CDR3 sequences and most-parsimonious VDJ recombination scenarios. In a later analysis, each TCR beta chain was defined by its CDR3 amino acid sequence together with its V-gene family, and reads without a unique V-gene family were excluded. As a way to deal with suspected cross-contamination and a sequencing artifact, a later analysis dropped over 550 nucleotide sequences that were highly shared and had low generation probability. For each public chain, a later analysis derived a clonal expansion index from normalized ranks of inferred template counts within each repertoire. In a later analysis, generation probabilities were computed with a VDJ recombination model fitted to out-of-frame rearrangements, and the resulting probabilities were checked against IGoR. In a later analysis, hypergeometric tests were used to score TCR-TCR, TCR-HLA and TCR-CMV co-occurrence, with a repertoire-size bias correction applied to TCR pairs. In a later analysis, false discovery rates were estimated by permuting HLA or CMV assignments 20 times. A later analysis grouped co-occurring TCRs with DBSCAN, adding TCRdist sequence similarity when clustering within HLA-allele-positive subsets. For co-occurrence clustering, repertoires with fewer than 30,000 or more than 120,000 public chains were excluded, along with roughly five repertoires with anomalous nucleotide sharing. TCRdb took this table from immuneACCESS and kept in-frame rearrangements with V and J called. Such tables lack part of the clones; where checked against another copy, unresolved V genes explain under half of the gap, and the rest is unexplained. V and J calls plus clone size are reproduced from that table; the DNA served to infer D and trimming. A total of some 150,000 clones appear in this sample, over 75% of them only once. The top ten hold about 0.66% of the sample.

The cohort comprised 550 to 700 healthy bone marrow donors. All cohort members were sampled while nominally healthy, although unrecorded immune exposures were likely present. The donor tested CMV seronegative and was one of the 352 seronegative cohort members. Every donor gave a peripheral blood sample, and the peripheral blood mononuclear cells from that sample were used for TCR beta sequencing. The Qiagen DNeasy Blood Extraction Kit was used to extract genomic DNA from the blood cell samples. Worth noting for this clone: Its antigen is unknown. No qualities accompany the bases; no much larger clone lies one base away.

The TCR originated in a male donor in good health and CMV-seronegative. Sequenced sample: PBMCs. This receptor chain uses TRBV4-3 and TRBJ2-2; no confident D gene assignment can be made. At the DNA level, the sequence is TGCGCCAGCAGCCCCCCCGTTCGCGGGGAGCTGTTTTTT. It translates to CASSPPVRGELFF.